Listed here are 24 T cell receptor beta chains from one sample, sequenced in a study of CD8+CD57+ T cells in acquired aplastic anemia (dated by TCRdb to 2016 to 2018). Sequencing took place on an Illumina HiSeq 2000. Genomic DNA served as template for TCR beta VDJ combination and CDR3 sequence profiling. The public sequencing data were trimmed at Q25 with fastp and processed into clonotypes with MiXCR by TCRdb, which kept only in-frame beta chains. Each CDR3 protein appears once, grouped with its most common genes and DNA. A total of around 51,000 distinct CDR3 sequences appear in this sample, around 70% of them only once. Roughly 34% of the sample is taken by the ten largest. The material sequenced was sorted CD4+, CD8+, or CD8+CD57+ T cells (not recorded which) from PBMCs. Receptors were obtained from a human donor in good health, serving as a control.

The chain combines TRBV10-3 with TRBJ2-1, with D tentatively TRBD2 (6 bases). The CDR3 runs 16 residues. Between the trimmed V and J ends, which lost 3 bases and 3 bases, there was a span of 15 bases. Germline CDR1 and CDR2: ENHRY and SYGVKD. The CDR3 protein is CAISDPRVDYYNEQFF. DNA of the CDR3: TGTGCCATCAGTGACCCTAGGGTGGACTACTACAATGAGCAGTTCTTC.

The V call is TRBV25-1, the J call TRBJ2-2; 8 bases are shared with TRBD2. Germline CDR1 MGHDK, CDR2 SYGVNS. With 6 bases clipped from V and 0 bases from J, the junction kept 3 bases outside the gene matches. The length of the CDR3 is 15 residues. As DNA, the CDR3 is TGTGCCAGCAGGGGGCGGGGGGCGAACACCGGGGAGCTGTTTTTT. It is translated as CASRGRGANTGELFF.

V usage is TRBV24-1 and J usage is TRBJ1-2; D gene ambiguous. The germline V gene has CDR1 KGHDR and CDR2 SFDVKD. V lost 4 bases and J lost 6, with 8 bases in between. The CDR3 runs to 12 residues. CDR3 residues: CATSDPTDGYTF. The CDR3 DNA reads as TGTGCCACCAGTGACCCAACGGATGGCTACACCTTC.

This chain connects TRBV7-6 to TRBJ1-6; D is unresolved. The ends were cut back, 1 base at V and 7 bases at J, with 5 bases in the middle. Germline CDR1 is SGHVS and CDR2 is FNYEAQ. CDR3 size: 13 residues. This chain's CDR3 is CASSLDQNSPLHF. The CDR3 DNA sequence: TGTGCCAGCAGCTTAGACCAGAATTCACCCCTCCACTTT.

This clonotype was seen a single time. The chain combines TRBV2 with TRBJ1-3, with 8 bases matching TRBD1. The CDR3 sequence is 15 residues long. The germline gives CDR1 SNHLY, CDR2 FYNNEI. Losses at the gene ends were 6 bases for V and 2 bases for J; bases not matched to a gene: 6. The CDR3 nucleotides are TGTGCCAGCAGGTTCTCGACAGGGGCTGGAAACACCATATATTTT. Translating it yields CASRFSTGAGNTIYF.

This clonotype was observed many times. In DNA, the CDR3 is TGTGCCAGCAGCTCGGGACTAGCCCCTGGGGCCAACGTCCTGACTTTC. This translates into CASSSGLAPGANVLTF. This rearrangement joins TRBV11-2 to TRBJ2-6, with 9 bases lining up with TRBD2. V trimming: 4 bases; J trimming: 2 bases; junction bases outside the gene matches: 3. CDR1 is SGHAT and CDR2 is FQNNGV in the germline V gene. This CDR3 is built from 16 residues.

This clonotype has more than one count but fewer than ten. The chain combines TRBV19 with TRBJ2-3; 9 nucleotides align to TRBD2. The germline CDR1 and CDR2 sequences are LNHDA and SQIVND (reference sequence). This CDR3 contains 16 residues. V lost 4 bases, J lost 2 bases, and 7 bases stayed unmatched. DNA for the CDR3: TGTGCCAGTAGTAAATTAGCGGGGGCCCTCACAGATACGCAGTATTTT. Protein: CASSKLAGALTDTQYF. Filled out from reference TRBV19 and TRBJ2-3, the complete variable domain reads DGGITQSPKYLFRKEGQNVTLSCEQNLNHDAMYWYRQDPGQGLRLIYYSQIVNDFQKGDIAEGYSVSREKKESFPLTVTSAQKNPTAFYLCASSKLAGALTDTQYFGPGTRLTVL.

The chain links TRBV6-1 to TRBJ2-7; TRBD2 agrees at 7 bases. The CDR3 consists of 15 residues. Unmatched junction bases numbered 19, after V lost 11 bases and J lost 6 bases. Per germline, CDR1 MNHNS and CDR2 SASEGT. This chain's CDR3 is CAGSEVSGGSAEQYF. In DNA, the CDR3 is TGTGCCGGTAGTGAAGTTTCGGGGGGTTCCGCCGAGCAGTACTTC.

Notes on this clonotype: Its ends do not fully match the called genes, so a read error is possible. V and J are TRBV29-1 and TRBJ2-1; D might be TRBD2 (5 bases). The CDR3 is 16 amino acids. CDR1 is SQVTM, CDR2 ANQGSEA, per germline. CDR3 region: CSVEFLRERDYSEQFF. CDR3 nucleotides: TGCAGCGTTGAATTCCTCCGAGAACGAGACTACAGTGAGCAGTTCTTC.

V gene TRBV10-3 combines with J gene TRBJ2-3, with 10 nucleotides matching TRBD1. Germline V CDR1 and CDR2: ENHRY, SYGVKD. This CDR3 has 15 residues. The trim removed 4 bases at V and 12 bases at J, leaving 13 bases unmatched. The CDR3 sequence is CAISVPTGGRETQYF. CDR3 in DNA: TGTGCCATCAGTGTTCCGACAGGGGGCAGGGAGACCCAGTATTTT.

The chain couples TRBV15 to TRBJ1-5; TRBD1 might be the D (6 bases). The V and J ends lost 0 bases and 4 bases respectively, with 19 bases between them. Germline V gives CDR1 LNHNV, CDR2 YYDKDF (reference sequence). CDR3 size: 18 residues. The CDR3 protein is CATSREAGVGGRNQPQHF. The CDR3, as DNA: TGTGCCACCAGCAGAGAGGCAGGGGTGGGGGGAAGGAATCAGCCCCAGCATTTT.

V gene TRBV10-3 combines with J gene TRBJ2-7; a possible D gene is TRBD1 (6 bases). V lost 6 bases, J lost 0 bases, and 18 bases lay in between. The CDR3 spans 16 residues. CDR1 is ENHRY and CDR2 is SYGVKD in the germline V gene. The CDR3 protein is CAIRDVKAGDSYEQYF. Written as DNA, the CDR3 is TGTGCCATCAGAGATGTTAAGGCAGGGGACTCCTACGAGCAGTACTTC.

CDR3 region: CASRPSGSYEQYF. The DNA for the CDR3 is TGTGCCAGCCGCCCTAGCGGGAGTTACGAGCAGTACTTC. The chain uses TRBV2 and TRBJ2-7; 10 bases fit TRBD2. Trimming cost V 8 bases and J 4 bases; bases outside gene matches: 5. Germline V CDR1 and CDR2: SNHLY, FYNNEI. The CDR3 is made up of 13 amino acids.

V is TRBV10-3 and J is TRBJ2-7, with a weak D call TRBD1 (6 bases). Germline CDR1 and CDR2: ENHRY and SYGVKD. Trimming removed 11 bases from V and 4 bases from J, with 15 bases in between. This CDR3 contains 12 residues. The DNA of the CDR3 is TGTGCCTCCGCGGACAGCGCATACGAGCAGTACTTC. It encodes CASADSAYEQYF.

The CDR3 sequence is CASKQERMETQYF. The CDR3 bases are TGTGCCAGCAAACAGGAACGCATGGAGACCCAGTACTTC. The J gene is TRBJ2-5, the V gene TRBV2; D is possibly TRBD1 (5 bases). The germline V gene encodes CDR1 SNHLY and CDR2 FYNNEI. Trimming removed 7 bases at V and 5 bases at J, with 14 bases between. CDR3 length equals 13 residues.

This clonotype appeared once. The CDR3 coding sequence is TGCGCCAGCAGCTTGGTTGGGGAAGGGGGCTATGGCTACACCTTC. Translating it yields CASSLVGEGGYGYTF. This chain uses TRBV5-1 with TRBJ1-2; D may be TRBD1 (6 bases). V was clipped by 0 bases and J by 4 bases, with 13 bases between them. This CDR3 comprises 15 residues. Per the germline V gene, CDR1 is SGHRS and CDR2 is YFSETQ.

The V gene is TRBV7-6, the J gene TRBJ2-7; D gene ambiguous. The CDR3 runs 13 residues. V was shortened by 10 bases and J by 5 bases, with 18 bases between the two germline ends. The germline gives CDR1 SGHVS, CDR2 FNYEAQ. CDR3 sequence: CATSDGPDHEQYF. The DNA for the CDR3 is TGTGCCACCAGTGATGGACCGGACCACGAGCAGTACTTC.

The chain joins TRBV29-1 to TRBJ2-1, with TRBD2 identical over 12 bases. The CDR3 sequence is 13 residues long. Germline values: CDR1 SQVTM, CDR2 ANQGSEA. The J segment lost 10 bases and the V segment lost 4 bases, leaving 5 bases of the junction unmatched. CDR3 protein: CSVASGGAREQFF. In nucleotides, the CDR3 is TGCAGCGTTGCTAGCGGGGGGGCCAGGGAGCAGTTCTTC.

This clonotype is medium-sized within its sample. This sequence joins TRBV15 and TRBJ1-5; D remains unclear. The germline V gene has CDR1 LNHNV and CDR2 YYDKDF (reference sequence). V was clipped by 2 bases and J by 7 bases, with 0 bases between them. CDR3 length equals 10 residues. In nucleotides, the CDR3 is TGTGCCACCAGCAGACAGCCCCAGCATTTT. Its protein is CATSRQPQHF. The full variable domain, completed using reference TRBV15 and TRBJ1-5, is DAMVIQNPRYQVTQFGKPVTLSCSQTLNHNVMYWYQQKSSQAPKLLFHYYDKDFNNEADTPDNFQSRRPNTSFCFLDIRSPGLGDTAMYLCATSRQPQHFGDGTRLSIL.

This chain links TRBV2 with TRBJ2-7, with a possible D match to TRBD2 (6 bases). Germline lookup yields CDR1 SNHLY and CDR2 FYNNEI. The CDR3 sequence is 13 residues long. V lost 7 bases, J lost 5 bases, and 15 bases lay in between. CDR3 bases: TGTGCCAGCAATATCGGGGGATCGGACGAGCAGTACTTC. Amino acid sequence: CASNIGGSDEQYF.

This CDR3 is CASSGELAESSYNEQFF. DNA for the CDR3: TGTGCCAGCAGTGGGGAGCTAGCGGAAAGCTCCTACAATGAGCAGTTCTTC. The V call is TRBV2, the J call TRBJ2-1, with TRBD2 matching over 7 bases. The CDR3 is made up of 17 amino acids. Looked up from germline, CDR1 is SNHLY and CDR2 is FYNNEI. After removal of 4 bases from V and 0 bases from J, the junction contained 9 bases not matched to a gene.

Comments on this clonotype: At one of its ends the junction is not consistent with the germline gene, which may arise from a read error. The V call is TRBV10-3, the J call TRBJ2-3, with D perhaps matching TRBD1 (5 bases). The V gene's germline CDR1 is ENHRY and CDR2 SYGVKD. This CDR3 spans 14 amino acids. The CDR3 region is CATSPTGDTGTQYF. The CDR3 DNA reads TGTGCCACTTCTCCTACGGGTGACACAGGTACGCAGTATTTT.

The genes are TRBV9 and TRBJ2-5; D is possibly TRBD1 (6 bases). V was clipped by 4 bases and J by 1 base, with 11 bases between them. The CDR3 extends over 14 amino acids. Germline CDR1 is SGDLS and CDR2 is YYNGEE. This CDR3 is CASSTQTGQETQYF. As DNA, the CDR3 is TGTGCCAGCAGCACCCAGACAGGCCAAGAGACCCAGTACTTC.

This clonotype was observed many times. V usage is TRBV28 and J usage is TRBJ2-7; TRBD1 matches 7 bases. Germline V gives CDR1 MDHEN, CDR2 SYDVKM. The CDR3 length is 13 residues. V shed 2 bases, J shed 2 bases, and the junction held 0 bases outside the gene matches. This CDR3 reads CASSLQGAYEQYF. In nucleotides, the CDR3 is TGTGCCAGCAGTTTACAGGGGGCCTACGAGCAGTACTTC.